The 9 T cell receptor beta chains reported below all come from one sample, sequenced in a study of cytomegalovirus exposure and HLA in healthy donors. PCR primers comprised 60 Vbeta and 13 Jbeta primers. Repertoires were generated with immunoSEQ multiplex PCR, while TCRdb's copy carries only in-frame clones and drops some. This table holds 170,000 or so clones, approximately 80% found once. Sequencing was carried out using PBMCs. The receptors derive from a man younger than 35 in good health and CMV-seronegative.

The V call is TRBV5-4, the J call TRBJ1-2; perhaps TRBD1 as D (5 bases). The ends were cut back, 4 bases at V and 6 bases at J, with 16 bases in the middle. The germline V gene encodes CDR1 SGHNT and CDR2 YYREEE (reference sequence). This CDR3 comprises 14 residues. The CDR3 protein is CASSESQQADGYTF. The CDR3 DNA reads as TGTGCCAGCAGCGAAAGCCAACAGGCAGATGGCTACACCTTC.

The chain recombines TRBV7-2 with TRBJ2-1; 7 bases match TRBD2. The J segment lost 15 bases and the V segment lost 5 bases, leaving 22 bases of the junction unmatched. Germline values: CDR1 SGHTA, CDR2 FQGNSA. CDR3 length equals 16 residues. In nucleotides, the CDR3 is TGTGCCAGCAGCCCCACACAAGCCTCTGGCGGGAGCGCGGCGTTCTTC. This codes for CASSPTQASGGSAAFF.

This chain uses TRBV5-1 with TRBJ1-5; D is possibly TRBD1 (6 bases). Germline assignment: CDR1 SGHRS and CDR2 YFSETQ. CDR3 length: 13 residues. The V gene lost 2 bases and the J gene lost 7 bases, with 10 bases spanning the gap. The CDR3 sequence is CASSLTGQQPQHF. The CDR3 DNA reads TGCGCCAGCAGCTTAACAGGGCAGCAGCCCCAGCATTTT.

V and J are TRBV4-3 and TRBJ2-2, with D possibly being TRBD1 (6 bases). V was pared by 1 base and J by 6 bases, with 12 bases between. Germline CDR1 and CDR2: LGHNA and YSLEER. The CDR3 contains 15 residues. The CDR3 sequence is CASSQVQGIAGELFF. The CDR3 nucleotides read TGCGCCAGCAGCCAAGTACAGGGAATAGCCGGGGAGCTGTTTTTT.

V and J are TRBV7-9 and TRBJ2-3; a weak D match, TRBD1 (6 bases). In germline, CDR1 is SEHNR, CDR2 FQNEAQ (reference sequence). The CDR3 is made up of 16 amino acids. With 2 bases removed from V and 3 bases from J, the gap between germline ends came to 15 bases. As DNA, the CDR3 is TGTGCCAGCAGCTTACGGTCAGGGGAATTTACAGATACGCAGTATTTT. This encodes CASSLRSGEFTDTQYF.

This sequence joins TRBV10-3 and TRBJ2-7; D is unclear. Germline CDR1 and CDR2: ENHRY and SYGVKD. The length of the CDR3 is 12 residues. V lost 1 base to trimming and J lost 4 bases, with 5 bases between them. This chain's CDR3 is CAISELRYEQYF. DNA of the CDR3: TGTGCCATCAGTGAGTTGAGATACGAGCAGTACTTC.

The CDR3 nucleotides read TGTGCCAGCAGTGCCCCAGGGACAGGGGAAAAACTGTTTTTT. Protein sequence: CASSAPGTGEKLFF. The V call is TRBV28, the J call TRBJ1-4; 9 bases line up with TRBD1. The CDR3 loop spans 14 amino acids. The ends lost 5 bases at V and 8 bases at J; junction bases unmatched: 6. Germline V CDR1 and CDR2: MDHEN, SYDVKM.

V is TRBV7-9 and J is TRBJ2-5, with D possibly matching TRBD1 (6 bases). V was clipped by 4 bases and J by 0 bases, with 15 bases between them. This CDR3 has 16 residues. The germline CDR1 and CDR2 sequences are SEHNR and FQNEAQ (reference sequence). CDR3 in amino acids: CASSSPHGQHQETQYF. The CDR3 DNA sequence: TGTGCCAGCAGCTCACCACACGGACAGCACCAAGAGACCCAGTACTTC.

This clone was observed a handful of times. The J gene is TRBJ2-1, the V gene TRBV28; tentative D call: TRBD1 (5 bases). The germline V gene has CDR1 MDHEN and CDR2 SYDVKM. The ends were cut back, 7 bases at V and 7 bases at J, with 5 bases in the middle. The CDR3 sequence is 10 residues long. The CDR3 reads CASKGNEQFF. The CDR3, as DNA: TGTGCCAGCAAGGGGAATGAGCAGTTCTTC.